This is a list of T cell receptor beta chains from one sample in a study of blood T cell repertoires in COVID-19. Method: immunoSEQ multiplex PCR; TCRdb's copy keeps in-frame clones and lacks some. The sample shows 300,000 to 450,000 clones, approximately 90% of them seen only once. The sequencing input was PBMCs or T cells enriched from blood (not recorded which). These receptors were collected from a woman under 30 who had recovered from COVID-19. The CDR3 runs from the conserved cysteine through the conserved F or W. D genes are given only for firm matches. Size values are once, few and many counts, or a class for expanded clones, and some rows have none.

j_gene	abundance	v_gene	d_gene	CDR3aa	CDR3nt
TRBJ1-2	NA	TRBV9	TRBD1	CASSRSGTGPYGGYTF	TGTGCCAGCAGTCGATCGGGGACAGGGCCATATGGTGGCTACACCTTC
TRBJ1-1	NA	TRBV10-1	NA	CASSRPVRDSFF	TGCGCCAGCTCCCGGCCCGTCAGGGATTCTTTCTTT
TRBJ1-1	NA	TRBV5-1	NA	CASSLAQNTEAFF	TGCGCCAGCAGCTTGGCCCAGAACACTGAAGCTTTCTTT
TRBJ1-3	NA	TRBV4-3	NA	CASSQGPGQGGNTIYF	TGCGCCAGCAGCCAAGGCCCGGGGCAGGGGGGAAACACCATATATTTT
TRBJ1-5	NA	TRBV3-1/TRBV3-2	NA	CASSQDLSGNQPQHF	TGTGCCAGCAGCCAAGATCTTTCGGGCAATCAGCCCCAGCATTTT
TRBJ2-3	NA	TRBV7-3	TRBD2	CASSPASSAGADTQYF	TGTGCCAGCAGCCCGGCTTCGAGTGCGGGGGCAGATACGCAGTATTTT
TRBJ2-7	NA	TRBV12-3/TRBV12-4	TRBD2	CASLASGGEQYF	TGTGCCAGCTTAGCTAGCGGGGGGGAGCAGTACTTC
TRBJ2-5	once	TRBV28	NA	CASSLRGPLVEETQYF	TGTGCCAGCAGTTTAAGGGGTCCGCTCGTTGAAGAGACCCAGTACTTC
TRBJ1-6	NA	TRBV6-5	NA	CASSIHRDGGSPLHF	TGTGCCAGCAGCATCCACAGGGATGGGGGTTCACCCCTCCACTTT
TRBJ2-2	NA	TRBV7-3	NA	CASSTNKVSRGGELFF	TGTGCCAGCAGCACAAACAAGGTGTCACGAGGCGGGGAGCTGTTTTTT